Below are 30 T cell receptor beta chains sequenced from a single sample in a study of CD8+CD57+ T cells in acquired aplastic anemia. Individuals selected for sequencing had exhibited CD8+CD57+ cell expansion on flow cytometry. The study profiled TCR beta VDJ and CDR3 using genomic DNA as template. TCRdb passed the reads through MiXCR, listing each CDR3 protein once. The sample lists roughly 80,000 distinct CDR3 sequences; approximately 70% were seen once. Specimen: sorted CD4+, CD8+, or CD8+CD57+ T cells (not recorded which) from PBMCs. All receptors come from a human donor with aplastic anemia.

CDR3 nucleotides: TGTGCCAGCAGCTTCACGGGAGATCCGGGGGCCAGCTCCTACGAGCAGTACTTC. Protein sequence: CASSFTGDPGASSYEQYF. The chain recombines TRBV7-6 with TRBJ2-7; either TRBD1 or TRBD2 may fit D (6 bases each). The CDR3 sequence is 18 residues long. V was trimmed by 3 bases and J by 0 bases, leaving 21 bases between them. Germline V gives CDR1 SGHVS, CDR2 FNYEAQ. The full variable domain, in which reference TRBV7-6 and TRBJ2-7 provide the parts outside the CDR3, is GAGVSQSPRYKVTKRGQDVALRCDPISGHVSLYWYRQALGQGPEFLTYFNYEAQQDKSGLPNDRFSAERPEGSISTLTIQRTEQRDSAMYRCASSFTGDPGASSYEQYFGPGTRLTVT.

The chain links TRBV7-8 to TRBJ2-7; no clear D gene. This CDR3 comprises 13 residues. The V and J ends lost 5 bases and 4 bases respectively, with 12 bases between them. CDR1 SGHVS and CDR2 FQNEAQ come from the germline V gene. The CDR3 loop reads CASSPMTHYEQYF. DNA of the CDR3: TGTGCCAGCAGCCCCATGACCCATTACGAGCAGTACTTC.

The chain carries TRBV19 and TRBJ1-5, with TRBD1 matching 7 bases. Per the germline V gene, CDR1 is LNHDA and CDR2 is SQIVND (reference sequence). V lost 10 bases, J lost 2 bases, and 5 bases stayed unmatched. This CDR3 contains 13 residues. In nucleotides, the CDR3 is TGTGCCATAGCACAGGGGCGCAATCAGCCCCAGCATTTT. Its translation is CAIAQGRNQPQHF.

This chain links TRBV10-3 with TRBJ1-1; TRBD1 matches 9 bases. CDR1 and CDR2 from the germline V gene are ENHRY and SYGVKD. CDR3 length: 15 amino acids. V was pared by 4 bases and J by 4 bases, with 7 bases of the junction left unmatched. DNA of the CDR3: TGTGCCATCAGTGGCCAACCGGGACAGGGCACTGAAGCTTTCTTT. Protein sequence: CAISGQPGQGTEAFF.

The rearrangement links TRBV7-9 to TRBJ1-2; no reliable D call. There are 11 residues in the CDR3. Germline values: CDR1 SEHNR, CDR2 FQNEAQ (reference sequence). The V end lost 4 bases, the J end lost 8 bases, and 8 bases lay between the germline ends. The CDR3 sequence: CASSSTEGYTF. CDR3 in DNA: TGTGCCAGCAGCTCCACAGAGGGCTACACCTTC.

The chain recombines TRBV2 with TRBJ2-1; 11 bases map to TRBD2. The CDR3 totals 16 residues. The V gene's germline CDR1 is SNHLY and CDR2 FYNNEI. Trimming cost V 3 bases and J 0 bases; bases outside gene matches: 1. CDR3 residues: CASSELAGGSYNEQFF. In DNA, the CDR3 is TGTGCCAGCAGTGAGCTAGCGGGGGGCTCCTACAATGAGCAGTTCTTC.

The chain recombines TRBV20-1 with TRBJ2-7; D might be TRBD1 (6 bases). With 6 bases removed from V and 1 base from J, the gap between germline ends came to 10 bases. The CDR3 is 12 residues long. CDR1 DFQATT and CDR2 SNEGSKA come from the germline V gene (reference sequence). The CDR3 loop reads CSARTGSYEQYF. The CDR3, as DNA: TGCAGTGCCAGAACAGGGTCCTACGAGCAGTACTTC.

V gene TRBV19 combines with J gene TRBJ2-1; D is undetermined. The CDR3 has 14 amino acids. Germline-derived CDR1 and CDR2 are LNHDA and SQIVND (reference sequence). Trimming pared 0 bases from V and 7 bases from J, leaving 10 bases between. The CDR3 nucleotides are TGTGCCAGTAGTATAGATCCCACGATGAATGAGCAGTTCTTC. Translation: CASSIDPTMNEQFF.

The V and J genes are TRBV10-2 and TRBJ2-5, with D perhaps TRBD2 (5 bases). The ends were cut back, 5 bases at V and 2 bases at J, with 9 bases in the middle. Germline V CDR1 and CDR2: WSHSY, SAAADI. The CDR3 extends over 13 amino acids. The CDR3 bases are TGCGCCAGCAGTCTGAGGGTTCAAGAGACCCAGTACTTC. Its translation is CASSLRVQETQYF.

The CDR3 nucleotides are TGCAGCGTTGTCAGGGGGCGCGGACATGGGAACACTGAAGCTTTCTTT. It is translated as CSVVRGRGHGNTEAFF. The chain carries TRBV29-1 and TRBJ1-1; 8 bases fit TRBD1. The CDR3 is 16 amino acids. V was pared by 4 bases and J by 1 base, with 11 bases of the junction left unmatched. CDR1 and CDR2 (germline): SQVTM, ANQGSEA.

This clonotype was observed a single time. The J gene is TRBJ2-7, the V gene TRBV20-1; maybe TRBD1 (5 bases). The CDR3 runs to 14 residues. The V and J ends lost 5 bases and 3 bases respectively, with 17 bases between them. CDR1 is DFQATT, CDR2 SNEGSKA, per germline (reference sequence). CDR3 loop: CSAPEPTGIYEQYF. CDR3 in DNA: TGCAGTGCTCCAGAACCAACAGGAATCTACGAGCAGTACTTC.

This clonotype was counted between two and nine times. The V and J genes are TRBV7-8 and TRBJ2-7; D call uncertain. The CDR3 has 12 amino acids. V lost 5 bases and J lost 6, with 11 bases in between. Germline CDR1 is SGHVS and CDR2 is FQNEAQ. The CDR3 is CASSPGRVEQYF. The CDR3 coding sequence is TGTGCCAGCAGCCCAGGACGGGTCGAGCAGTACTTC.

The CDR3 region has the DNA TGCAGTGCTAGTTTTTCGGGGGAGACCCAGTACTTC. Encoded protein: CSASFSGETQYF. The rearrangement joins TRBV20-1 to TRBJ2-5; D perhaps matches TRBD2 (5 bases). The V end was cut by 3 bases, the J end by 5 bases, with 10 bases between. The CDR3 is 12 amino acids. The V gene's germline CDR1 is DFQATT and CDR2 SNEGSKA (reference sequence).

J is TRBJ2-3 and V is TRBV15; TRBD2 agrees at 9 bases. The CDR3 consists of 16 residues. V shed 5 bases and J 2 bases; nucleotides not matched to a gene: 8. The V gene's germline CDR1 is LNHNV and CDR2 YYDKDF (reference sequence). The CDR3 region has the DNA TGTGCCACCAGCGGAGGACTAGCGTATCCCACAGATACGCAGTATTTT. This translates into CATSGGLAYPTDTQYF.

A single count supports this clonotype. The DNA for the CDR3 is TGTGCCAGCAGCCCCGGGGGTTACAATGAGCAGTTCTTC. Amino acids: CASSPGGYNEQFF. The chain uses TRBV7-9 and TRBJ2-1, with D possibly matching TRBD2 (6 bases). Germline V CDR1 and CDR2: SEHNR, FQNEAQ (reference sequence). The CDR3 is made up of 13 amino acids. Trimming pared 5 bases from V and 4 bases from J, leaving 9 bases between.

In regard to this clonotype: Its ends do not fully match the called genes, so a read error is possible. The rearrangement links TRBV29-1 to TRBJ1-1; the D is unclear. Germline V gives CDR1 SQVTM, CDR2 ANQGSEA. This CDR3 contains 13 residues. This CDR3 reads CSVGSGFPPMLVF. The CDR3 DNA is TGCAGCGTTGGGTCGGGCTTCCCCCCGATGTTGGTCTTT.

The CDR3 spells CASRRNEQFF. The CDR3 region has the DNA TGCGCCAGCCGACGTAATGAGCAGTTCTTC. The chain carries TRBV10-1 and TRBJ2-1; no reliable D call. V dropped 8 bases and J dropped 7 bases, with 6 bases sitting between them. This CDR3 is built from 10 residues. Germline V gives CDR1 WNHNN, CDR2 SYGVQD (reference sequence).

The J gene is TRBJ2-1, the V gene TRBV29-1; D gene unclear. Germline V gives CDR1 SQVTM, CDR2 ANQGSEA. The CDR3 covers 12 residues. V lost 3 bases, J lost 2 bases, and 5 bases lay in between. The CDR3 sequence: CSVDLAYNEQFF. The CDR3 bases are TGCAGCGTTGATCTGGCCTACAATGAGCAGTTCTTC.

In this sample, this clonotype turned up once. J is TRBJ1-1 and V is TRBV7-3, with unresolved D. This CDR3 contains 12 residues. Germline loops: CDR1 SGHTA, CDR2 FQGTGA. Between the trimmed V and J ends, which lost 2 bases and 11 bases, there was a span of 12 bases. The CDR3 here is CASSLGIGEAFF. The DNA of the CDR3 is TGTGCCAGCAGCTTAGGGATCGGGGAGGCTTTCTTT.

This rearrangement joins TRBV15 to TRBJ2-2; D not certain. The CDR3 runs 12 residues. CDR1 and CDR2 (germline): LNHNV, YYDKDF (reference sequence). Trimming left V 2 bases short and J 5 bases short, with 3 bases between. CDR3 in DNA: TGTGCCACCAGCAGATTAACCGGGGAGCTGTTTTTT. This gives the protein CATSRLTGELFF.

This chain uses TRBV27 with TRBJ1-2, with 10 bases that match TRBD1. The CDR3 spans 15 residues. V was pared by 5 bases and J by 4 bases, with 7 bases of the junction left unmatched. Germline CDR1 reads MNHEY; CDR2 reads SMNVEV (reference sequence). CDR3 bases: TGTGCCAGCAGTCCGCCGGGACAGGGGTTCTATGGCTACACCTTC. It is translated as CASSPPGQGFYGYTF.

This clonotype was seen just once. The rearrangement joins TRBV11-1 to TRBJ1-1; tentative D call: TRBD1 (6 bases). The germline V and J ends were trimmed by 7 bases and 3 bases, with 15 bases remaining between them. CDR1 SGHAT and CDR2 FQDESV come from the germline V gene (reference sequence). The CDR3 runs 14 residues. The CDR3 is CASIPPGQHTEAFF. As DNA, the CDR3 is TGTGCCAGCATCCCTCCGGGACAACACACTGAAGCTTTCTTT.

The gene calls are TRBV12-3 or TRBV12-4 and TRBJ1-1; TRBD1 might be the D (5 bases). The CDR3 consists of 13 residues. Deletions cut 1 base from V and 11 bases from J, with 14 bases between. CDR3 sequence: CASSLEAVGQAFF. Written as DNA, the CDR3 is TGTGCCAGCAGTTTAGAGGCTGTGGGGCAGGCTTTCTTT.

This clonotype was recorded a few times. CDR3 in amino acids: CASSLMRGGFYEQYF. The CDR3 bases are TGTGCCAGCAGCTTAATGCGGGGGGGTTTCTACGAGCAGTACTTC. This chain joins TRBV5-5 and TRBJ2-7; 9 nucleotides align to TRBD2. Germline lookup yields CDR1 SGHKS and CDR2 YYEKEE (reference sequence). J lost 3 bases, V lost 2 bases, and 6 bases had no gene match. The CDR3 is 15 residues long.

The chain joins TRBV10-3 to TRBJ2-7; either TRBD1 or TRBD2 may fit D (6 bases each). CDR1 and CDR2 (germline): ENHRY, SYGVKD. The length of the CDR3 is 15 residues. V lost 6 bases and J 2 bases, leaving 17 bases between the germline ends. CDR3 region: CAIRRGETVTYEQYF. Here the CDR3 DNA reads TGTGCCATCAGAAGGGGGGAGACAGTTACCTACGAGCAGTACTTC.

The table lists this clonotype with a count of one. The rearrangement links TRBV7-8 to TRBJ1-1, with 9 positions matching TRBD1. The CDR3 extends over 13 amino acids. CDR1 and CDR2 (germline): SGHVS, FQNEAQ. J lost 5 bases, V lost 8 bases, and 6 bases had no gene match. This CDR3 reads CASVRDRVTEAFF. Here the CDR3 DNA reads TGTGCCAGCGTCCGGGACAGGGTTACTGAAGCTTTCTTT.

The chain combines TRBV9 with TRBJ2-7; D is possibly TRBD1 or TRBD2 (5 bases each). V was pared by 1 base and J by 6 bases, with 11 bases between. Germline values: CDR1 SGDLS, CDR2 YYNGEE. The CDR3 length is 13 residues. CDR3 in DNA: TGTGCCAGCAGCGTATCGGGGCCGGGCGAGCAGTACTTC. This gives the protein CASSVSGPGEQYF.

This chain joins TRBV5-1 and TRBJ2-2, with a weak D call TRBD1 (7 bases). Per the germline V gene, CDR1 is SGHRS and CDR2 is YFSETQ. This CDR3 spans 14 amino acids. V lost 4 bases to trimming and J lost 7 bases, with 14 bases between them. The CDR3 is CASSRGDRYGELFF. Here the CDR3 DNA reads TGCGCCAGCAGCCGCGGGGACAGATACGGGGAGCTGTTTTTT.

About this clonotype itself: With a much larger clone just one base away, this may be a read error. The rearrangement joins TRBV20-1 to TRBJ1-3; D is undetermined. Germline CDR1 DFQATT, CDR2 SNEGSKA (reference sequence). This CDR3 contains 15 residues. CDR3 in amino acids: CSARDGPNSGDTIYF. In nucleotides, the CDR3 is TGCAGTGCTAGAGACGGACCGAACTCTGGAGACACCATATATTTT.

The V and J genes are TRBV25-1 and TRBJ2-1; D is uncertain. Germline CDR1 MGHDK, CDR2 SYGVNS. The CDR3 is 13 residues long. V gave up 6 bases and J gave up 2 bases, with 8 bases separating them. CDR3 sequence reads: CASSVGPYNEQFF. The CDR3 bases are TGTGCCAGCAGCGTAGGGCCCTACAATGAGCAGTTCTTC.